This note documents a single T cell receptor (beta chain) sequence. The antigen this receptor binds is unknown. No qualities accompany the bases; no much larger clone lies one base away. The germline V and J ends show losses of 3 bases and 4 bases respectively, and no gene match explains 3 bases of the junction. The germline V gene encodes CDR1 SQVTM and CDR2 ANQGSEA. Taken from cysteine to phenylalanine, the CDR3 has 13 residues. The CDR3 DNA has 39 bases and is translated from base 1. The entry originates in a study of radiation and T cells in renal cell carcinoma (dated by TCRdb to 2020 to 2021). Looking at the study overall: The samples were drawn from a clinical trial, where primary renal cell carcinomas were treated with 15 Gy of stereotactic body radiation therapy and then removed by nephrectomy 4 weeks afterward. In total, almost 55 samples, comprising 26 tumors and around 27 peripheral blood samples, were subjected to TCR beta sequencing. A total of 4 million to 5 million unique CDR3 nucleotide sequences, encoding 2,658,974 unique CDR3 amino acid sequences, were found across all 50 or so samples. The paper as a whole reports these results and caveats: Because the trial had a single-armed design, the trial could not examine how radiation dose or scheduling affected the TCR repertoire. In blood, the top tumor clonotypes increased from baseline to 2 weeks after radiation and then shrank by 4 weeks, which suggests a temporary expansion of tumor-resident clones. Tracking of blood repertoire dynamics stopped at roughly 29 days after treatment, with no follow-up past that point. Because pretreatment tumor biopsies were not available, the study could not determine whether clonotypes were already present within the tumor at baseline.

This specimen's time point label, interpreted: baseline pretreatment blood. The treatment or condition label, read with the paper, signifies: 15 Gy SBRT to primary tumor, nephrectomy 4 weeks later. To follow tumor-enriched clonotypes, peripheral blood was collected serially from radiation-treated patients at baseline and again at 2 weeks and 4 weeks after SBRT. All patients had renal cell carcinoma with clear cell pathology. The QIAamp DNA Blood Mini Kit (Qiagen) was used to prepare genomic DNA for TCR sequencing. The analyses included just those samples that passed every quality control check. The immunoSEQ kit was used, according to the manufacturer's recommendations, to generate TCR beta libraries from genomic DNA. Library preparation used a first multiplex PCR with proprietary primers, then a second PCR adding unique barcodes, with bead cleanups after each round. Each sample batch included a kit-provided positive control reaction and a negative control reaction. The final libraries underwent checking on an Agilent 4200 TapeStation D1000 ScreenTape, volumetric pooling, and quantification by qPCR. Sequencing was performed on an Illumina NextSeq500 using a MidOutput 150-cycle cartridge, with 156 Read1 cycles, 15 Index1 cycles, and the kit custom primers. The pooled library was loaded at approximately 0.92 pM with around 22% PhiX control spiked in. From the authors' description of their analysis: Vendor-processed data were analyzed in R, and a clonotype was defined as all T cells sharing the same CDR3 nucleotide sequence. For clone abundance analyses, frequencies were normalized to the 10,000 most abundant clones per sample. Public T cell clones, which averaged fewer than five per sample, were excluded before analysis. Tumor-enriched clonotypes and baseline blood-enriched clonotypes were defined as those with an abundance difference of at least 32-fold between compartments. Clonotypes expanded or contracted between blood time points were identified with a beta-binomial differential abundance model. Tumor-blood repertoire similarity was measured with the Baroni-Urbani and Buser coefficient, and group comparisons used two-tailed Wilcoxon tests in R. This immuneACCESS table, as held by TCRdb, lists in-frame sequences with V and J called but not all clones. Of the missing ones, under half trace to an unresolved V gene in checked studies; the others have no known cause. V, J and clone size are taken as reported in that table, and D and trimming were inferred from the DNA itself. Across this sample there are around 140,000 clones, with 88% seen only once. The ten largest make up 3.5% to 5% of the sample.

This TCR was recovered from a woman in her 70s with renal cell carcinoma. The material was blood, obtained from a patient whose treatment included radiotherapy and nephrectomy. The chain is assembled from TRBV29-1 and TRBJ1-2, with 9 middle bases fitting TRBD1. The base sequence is TGCAGCGTTGACCAGACAGGGGGCTATGGCTACACCTTC. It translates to CSVDQTGGYGYTF.